A single sample is the source of the 5 T cell receptor beta chains below, sequenced in a study of human CD8 memory T cell subsets. Production of TCR beta libraries used UMI-labeled 5' RACE as the method. TCRdb re-called the 5' RACE reads with MiXCR, one entry per CDR3 protein. The repertoire holds about 7,900 distinct CDR3 sequences, 3% to 5% seen once, with 36% in the top ten. The sample comprised CD8+ T cells from PBMCs. These receptors were taken from a human donor in good health.

In this sample, this clonotype turned up many times. The chain recombines TRBV11-1 with TRBJ2-7; 8 positions agree with TRBD1. Germline assignment: CDR1 SGHAT and CDR2 FQDESV (reference sequence). The junction had 5 bases not matched to a gene; V was cut back by 6 bases and J by 4 bases. The CDR3 is made up of 13 amino acids. In DNA form, the CDR3 reads TGTGCCAGCAGGGGGACAGGCGGTTACGAGCAGTACTTC. Its protein is CASRGTGGYEQYF.

The table lists this clonotype with a few counts. The CDR3: CASSHGQAADTQYF. In DNA form, the CDR3 reads TGTGCCAGCAGCCATGGACAGGCGGCAGATACGCAGTATTTT. The rearrangement uses TRBV28 and TRBJ2-3; TRBD1 aligns across 7 bases. Trimming took 6 bases from V and 4 from J; bases not matched to a gene: 7. Germline values: CDR1 MDHEN, CDR2 SYDVKM. The CDR3 extends over 14 amino acids.

This clonotype was counted ten times or more. The gene calls are TRBV10-3 and TRBJ2-3; D gene ambiguous. V lost 6 bases and J lost 2, with 9 bases in between. The CDR3 consists of 13 residues. Germline V lookup: CDR1 ENHRY, CDR2 SYGVKD. For the CDR3, the DNA is TGTGCCATCAGAGCCACAGACACAGATACGCAGTATTTT. The encoded protein is CAIRATDTDTQYF.

This clonotype was detected many times. The V and J genes are TRBV29-1 and TRBJ1-2; a weak D match, TRBD1 (5 bases). There are 15 residues in the CDR3. Germline V gene lookup returns CDR1 SQVTM and CDR2 ANQGSEA. V lost 0 bases to trimming and J lost 5 bases, with 16 bases between them. As DNA, the CDR3 is TGCAGCGTTGAAGATTGGGGCACGGATCGTTATGGCTACACCTTC. This codes for CSVEDWGTDRYGYTF.

This clonotype showed up many times. The chain employs TRBV12-3 or TRBV12-4 and TRBJ1-1; D may be TRBD1 (6 bases). This CDR3 contains 14 residues. V shed 5 bases and J shed 0 bases, with 10 bases lying between them. CDR3 sequence: CASSPDRMNTEAFF. For the CDR3, the DNA is TGTGCCAGCAGTCCCGACAGGATGAACACTGAAGCTTTCTTT.